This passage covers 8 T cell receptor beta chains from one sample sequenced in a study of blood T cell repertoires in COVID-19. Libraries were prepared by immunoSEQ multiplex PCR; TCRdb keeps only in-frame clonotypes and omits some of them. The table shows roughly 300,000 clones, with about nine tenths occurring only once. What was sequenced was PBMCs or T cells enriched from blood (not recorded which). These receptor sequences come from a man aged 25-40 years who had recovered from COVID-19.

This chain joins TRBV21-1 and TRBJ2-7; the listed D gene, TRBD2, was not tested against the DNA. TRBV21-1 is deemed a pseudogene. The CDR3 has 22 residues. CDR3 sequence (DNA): TGTGCCAGCAGCAAAGCAGGAGTTTTAGTAAGACTAGCGGGAGAGGAATCCTACGAGCAGTACTTC. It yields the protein CASSKAGVLVRLAGEESYEQYF.

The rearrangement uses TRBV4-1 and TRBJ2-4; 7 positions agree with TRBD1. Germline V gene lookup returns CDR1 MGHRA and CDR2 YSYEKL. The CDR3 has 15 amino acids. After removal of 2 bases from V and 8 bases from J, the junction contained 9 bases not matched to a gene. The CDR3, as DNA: TGCGCCAGCAGCCAAAAGGCCGTAACAGGGGACATTCAGTACTTC. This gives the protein CASSQKAVTGDIQYF.

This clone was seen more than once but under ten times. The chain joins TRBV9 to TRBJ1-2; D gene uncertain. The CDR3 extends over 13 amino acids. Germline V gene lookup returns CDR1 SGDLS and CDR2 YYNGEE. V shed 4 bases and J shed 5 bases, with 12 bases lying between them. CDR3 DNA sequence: TGTGCCAGCAGCCCCCCTCCTGAGTATGGCTACACCTTC. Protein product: CASSPPPEYGYTF. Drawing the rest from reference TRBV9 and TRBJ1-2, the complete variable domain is DSGVTQTPKHLITATGQRVTLRCSPRSGDLSVYWYQQSLDQGLQFLIQYYNGEERAKGNILERFSAQQFPDLHSELNLSSLELGDSALYFCASSPPPEYGYTFGSGTRLTVV.

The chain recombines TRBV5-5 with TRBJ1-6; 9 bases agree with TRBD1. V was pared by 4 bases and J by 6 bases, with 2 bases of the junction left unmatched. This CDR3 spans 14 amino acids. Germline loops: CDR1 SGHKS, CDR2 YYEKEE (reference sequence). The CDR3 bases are TGTGCCAGCAGCCGACAGGGGGTTAATTCACCCCTCCACTTT. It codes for CASSRQGVNSPLHF. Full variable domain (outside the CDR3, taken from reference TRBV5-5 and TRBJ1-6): DAGVTQSPTHLIKTRGQQVTLRCSPISGHKSVSWYQQVLGQGPQFIFQYYEKEERGRGNFPDRFSARQFPNYSSELNVNALLLGDSALYLCASSRQGVNSPLHFGNGTRLTVT.

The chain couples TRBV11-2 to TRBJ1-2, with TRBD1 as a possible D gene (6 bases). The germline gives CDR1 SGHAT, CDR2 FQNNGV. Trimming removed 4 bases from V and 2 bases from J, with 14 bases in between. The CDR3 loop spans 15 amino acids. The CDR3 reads CASSYTGSANYGYTF. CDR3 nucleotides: TGTGCCAGCAGCTACACAGGGTCCGCGAACTATGGCTACACCTTC.

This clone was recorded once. The CDR3 reads CAWDRGGRETQYF. As DNA, the CDR3 is TGTGCCTGGGACAGGGGCGGGCGAGAGACCCAGTACTTC. This chain uses TRBV30 with TRBJ2-5; TRBD1 agrees at 8 bases. This CDR3 comprises 13 residues. CDR1 is GTSNPN and CDR2 is SVGIG in the germline V gene (reference sequence). V shed 5 bases and J 4 bases; nucleotides not matched to a gene: 6.

The CDR3 loop reads CASSQGQGYEQYF. CDR3 nucleotide sequence: TGTGCCAGCAGCCAAGGACAGGGCTACGAGCAGTACTTC. The gene calls are TRBV3-1 (or the pseudogene TRBV3-2) and TRBJ2-7, with 7 bases matching TRBD1. The CDR3 totals 13 residues. Per the germline V gene, CDR1 is LGHDT and CDR2 is YNNKEL (reference sequence). V gave up 1 base and J gave up 3 bases; unmatched junction bases: 0.

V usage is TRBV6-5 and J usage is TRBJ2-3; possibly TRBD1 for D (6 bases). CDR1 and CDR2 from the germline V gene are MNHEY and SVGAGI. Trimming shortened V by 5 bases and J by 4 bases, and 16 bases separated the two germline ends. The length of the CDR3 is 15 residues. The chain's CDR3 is CASSRVRGTSDTQYF. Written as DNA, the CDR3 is TGTGCCAGCAGTCGAGTTAGGGGGACCTCAGATACGCAGTATTTT.